Given below is one TCR beta chain in context. Its antigen is unknown. A second about 6 to 12 cycle PCR used barcoded and J-beta primers. A template-switch adaptor containing 12 random nucleotides labeled each cDNA molecule. In TCRdb, the 5' RACE reads were re-called with MiXCR into one record per CDR3 protein. The profile shows roughly 1,300,000 distinct CDR3 sequences, approximately 59% of them singletons. The data belong to a study of blood T cells in healthy people across ages. Whole-study results and caveats: Naive T cell percentage and TCR beta diversity correlated strongly.

Every sample had a minimum of 6.5 million PBMCs isolated. With 4 bases removed from V and 4 bases from J, the gap between germline ends came to 19 bases. This CDR3 has 17 residues. The TCR was taken from a man in his late teens or twenties in good health. The sequenced sample was blood. The V and J genes are TRBV12-3 or TRBV12-4 and TRBJ2-2; D gene unclear. The CDR3, as DNA: TGTGCCAGCAGTTCTTCCGGGCAACGCTTGGGCACCGGGGAGCTGTTTTTT. Its protein is CASSSSGQRLGTGELFF.